A single sample gave rise to the 26 T cell receptor beta chains below, sequenced in a study of blood T cell repertoires in COVID-19. Data came from immunoSEQ multiplex PCR; TCRdb stores just in-frame clones and leaves some out. The repertoire holds roughly 240,000 clones, with 84% as singletons. The material sequenced was peripheral blood. The receptors originated from a man aged 40-49 years who had recovered from COVID-19.

The CDR3 sequence is CASSQLTHESGYTF. The DNA for the CDR3 is TGCGCCAGCAGCCAACTAACGCATGAGAGCGGCTACACCTTC. This sequence joins TRBV4-1 and TRBJ1-2; D uncertain. The CDR3 length is 14 residues. The germline gives CDR1 MGHRA, CDR2 YSYEKL. V was cut by 2 bases and J by 8 bases, with 15 bases left in between.

V and J are TRBV2 and TRBJ1-5; D is possibly TRBD1 (5 bases). Germline V gene sequence: CDR1 SNHLY, CDR2 FYNNEI. This CDR3 comprises 13 residues. V was pared by 3 bases and J by 5 bases, with 8 bases between. DNA for the CDR3: TGTGCCAGCAGTGAGGAGACAGATCAGCCCCAGCATTTT. Encoded protein: CASSEETDQPQHF.

CDR3 coding DNA: TGCGCCAGCAGCCAAGAAGCAGGGTATAATGAAAAACTGTTTTTT. It codes for CASSQEAGYNEKLFF. J is TRBJ1-4 and V is TRBV4-3; D is possibly TRBD1 (5 bases). Germline CDR1 LGHNA, CDR2 YSLEER. Trimming left V 0 bases short and J 4 bases short, with 9 bases between. This CDR3 region has 15 residues.

This clone was picked up a small number of times. Other DNA sequences of this sample code for an identical CDR3. This sequence joins TRBV6-5 and TRBJ2-5; D may be TRBD2 (7 bases). The CDR3 has 15 amino acids. Deletions cut 0 bases from V and 4 bases from J, with 12 bases between. Germline loops: CDR1 MNHEY, CDR2 SVGAGI. Written as DNA, the CDR3 is TGTGCCAGCAGTTACTCGGGGGGGCCGGGAGAGACCCAGTACTTC. As protein: CASSYSGGPGETQYF.

This rearrangement joins TRBV9 to TRBJ1-2; the D is unclear. The CDR3 has 13 amino acids. Germline V gene lookup returns CDR1 SGDLS and CDR2 YYNGEE. V lost 0 bases to trimming and J lost 3 bases, with 6 bases between them. In DNA, the CDR3 is TGTGCCAGCAGCGTAGCCCGAGACTATGGCTACACCTTC. This sequence encodes CASSVARDYGYTF.

The V call is TRBV10-3, the J call TRBJ2-2, with a possible D match to TRBD2 (5 bases). Trimming removed 10 bases from V and 7 bases from J, with 16 bases in between. There are 13 residues in the CDR3. The germline V gene has CDR1 ENHRY and CDR2 SYGVKD. The CDR3 region has the DNA TGTGCCAGCCGAGAACGAGCGGACGGGGAGCTGTTTTTT. Translated: CASRERADGELFF.

The V gene is TRBV4-1, the J gene TRBJ2-5; maybe TRBD1 (6 bases). Germline-derived CDR1 and CDR2 are MGHRA and YSYEKL. V was trimmed by 1 base and J by 4 bases, leaving 19 bases between them. The CDR3 is 17 residues long. The CDR3: CASSQGKQGAPGETQYF. The CDR3 nucleotides are TGCGCCAGCAGCCAAGGGAAACAGGGCGCGCCGGGAGAGACCCAGTACTTC.

The chain has TRBV4-1 and TRBJ2-7, with 8 bases that match TRBD2. The CDR3 covers 16 residues. J gave up 0 bases and V 2 bases, and 6 bases lay outside the gene matches. Germline V gene sequence: CDR1 MGHRA, CDR2 YSYEKL. The CDR3 nucleotides are TGCGCCAGCAGCCAAATAGCGGGACCGAGCTCCTACGAGCAGTACTTC. Amino acids: CASSQIAGPSSYEQYF.

This clone was detected only a few times. The genes are TRBV7-9 and TRBJ1-2; TRBD1 matches 8 bases. The CDR3 has 15 residues. V lost 1 base to trimming and J lost 4 bases; unmatched junction nucleotides: 5. The germline CDR1 and CDR2 sequences are SEHNR and FQNEAQ (reference sequence). CDR3 bases: TGTGCCAGCAGCTTAGGCACAGGGGGGGTCTATGGCTACACCTTC. This translates into CASSLGTGGVYGYTF. Variable domain in full (rest from reference TRBV7-9 and TRBJ1-2): DTGVSQNPRHKITKRGQNVTFRCDPISEHNRLYWYRQTLGQGPEFLTYFQNEAQLEKSRLLSDRFSAERPKGSFSTLEIQRTEQGDSAMYLCASSLGTGGVYGYTFGSGTRLTVV.

This clone occurred many times. Distinct nucleotide sequences in the sample also encode this CDR3. This chain links TRBV19 with TRBJ1-1; no clear D gene. This CDR3 spans 14 amino acids. Per germline, CDR1 LNHDA and CDR2 SQIVND (reference sequence). V dropped 3 bases and J dropped 0 bases, with 8 bases sitting between them. Written as DNA, the CDR3 is TGTGCCAGTAGTATGTGGGAGGTGAACACTGAAGCTTTCTTT. Its translation is CASSMWEVNTEAFF.

The gene calls are TRBV10-2 and TRBJ2-7; 15 positions agree with TRBD2. V shed 6 bases, J shed 7 bases, and the junction held 13 bases outside the gene matches. This CDR3 is 17 amino acids long. Germline V lookup: CDR1 WSHSY, CDR2 SAAADI. The CDR3 DNA follows: TGCGCCAGCAGATCACCACCGGGACTAGCGGGAGGCGGAGAGCAGTACTTC. It codes for CASRSPPGLAGGGEQYF.

This clone showed up just once. The CDR3 DNA is TGTGCCAGTAGTTTCATAGCGATTCGCTCCTACAATGAGCAGTTCTTC. This gives the protein CASSFIAIRSYNEQFF. The rearrangement links TRBV19 to TRBJ2-1, with a possible D match to TRBD2 (5 bases). V lost 5 bases and J lost 0, with 14 bases in between. Looked up from germline, CDR1 is LNHDA and CDR2 is SQIVND (reference sequence). CDR3 length equals 16 residues.

The chain combines TRBV6-1 with TRBJ1-1, with 10 bases aligning to TRBD1. In germline, CDR1 is MNHNS, CDR2 SASEGT. The V and J ends lost 0 bases and 0 bases, in that order; junction bases with no gene match: 10. This CDR3 has 19 residues. The CDR3 loop is CASSEATGTGVGVNTEAFF. As DNA, the CDR3 is TGTGCCAGCAGTGAAGCCACCGGGACAGGGGTAGGGGTGAACACTGAAGCTTTCTTT.

This chain connects TRBV30 to TRBJ2-7; TRBD2 aligns across 11 bases. The CDR3 is 13 amino acids. Trimming removed 8 bases from V and 1 base from J; junction bases left unmatched: 4. Germline-derived CDR1 and CDR2 are GTSNPN and SVGIG (reference sequence). The CDR3 DNA sequence: TGTGCCCACAGGACTAGCGGGTCCTACGAGCAGTACTTC. Its translation is CAHRTSGSYEQYF. Looking up the rest from reference TRBV30 and TRBJ2-7 gives the full variable domain: SQTIHQWPATLVQPVGSPLSLECTVEGTSNPNLYWYRQAAGRGLQLLFYSVGIGQISSEVPQNLSASRPQDRQFILSSKKLLLSDSGFYLCAHRTSGSYEQYFGPGTRLTVT.

CDR3 bases: TGCGCCAGCAGTCAATCCCCGCAGTCCTCCCTCCTAGCCAAAAACATTCAGTACTTC. It translates to CASSQSPQSSLLAKNIQYF. The chain joins TRBV23-1 to TRBJ2-4; D gene unclear. Being an ORF, TRBV23-1 has a function that is uncertain. CDR3 length: 19 amino acids. Trimming pared 0 bases from V and 0 bases from J, leaving 18 bases between.

This clone came up many times. The chain is built from TRBV6-6 and TRBJ2-3, with D hard to call. V was shortened by 6 bases and J by 0 bases, with 10 bases between the two germline ends. CDR3 length equals 14 residues. CDR1 and CDR2 (germline): MNHNY, SVGAGI (reference sequence). Here the CDR3 reads CASSRFGSTDTQYF. CDR3 nucleotide sequence: TGTGCCAGCAGCAGATTCGGGAGCACAGATACGCAGTATTTT.

For the CDR3, the DNA is TGTGCCAGCAGCTTTGGTATAGGACAGGGGAACACTGAAGCTTTCTTT. This sequence encodes CASSFGIGQGNTEAFF. The chain is built from TRBV11-2 and TRBJ1-1, with 8 bases aligning to TRBD1. Germline trimming cut 3 bases from V and 1 base from J; bases unmatched to any gene: 7. Germline loops: CDR1 SGHAT, CDR2 FQNNGV. CDR3 length: 16 residues.

A few counts support this clone. V gene TRBV10-1 combines with J gene TRBJ1-2, with D unresolved. This CDR3 is 13 amino acids long. V lost 0 bases, J lost 3 bases, and 5 bases lay in between. Germline CDR1 reads WNHNN; CDR2 reads SYGVQD (reference sequence). DNA for the CDR3: TGCGCCAGCAGTGAGTCGCGGTACTATGGCTACACCTTC. Amino acids: CASSESRYYGYTF.

V and J are TRBV28 and TRBJ1-1, with D perhaps matching TRBD1 (5 bases). The CDR3 totals 16 residues. The V end was cut by 4 bases, the J end by 2 bases, with 17 bases between. Germline CDR1 and CDR2: MDHEN and SYDVKM. Here the CDR3 DNA reads TGTGCCAGCAGTTCACCGGGACGGGAGAGTAACACTGAAGCTTTCTTT. It is translated as CASSSPGRESNTEAFF.

This clone appeared a single time. The V gene is TRBV21-1, the J gene TRBJ2-4; the table assigns TRBD1, which was not confirmed against the DNA. TRBV21-1 corresponds to a pseudogene. CDR3 size: 16 residues. The CDR3 DNA is TGTGCCAGCAGCAACATAATCCCGCTCTGGTTGGGGCAGCAGTACTTC. Its translation: CASSNIIPLWLGQQYF.

This sequence joins TRBV9 and TRBJ2-7; 7 bases map to TRBD2. The V segment lost 2 bases and the J segment 5 bases; nucleotides outside the gene matches: 10. CDR1 SGDLS and CDR2 YYNGEE come from the germline V gene. This CDR3 is 15 amino acids long. CDR3 DNA: TGTGCCAGCAGCGTCGGGAGCGGGGTAGGGGACGAGCAGTACTTC. As protein: CASSVGSGVGDEQYF.

J is TRBJ2-7 and V is TRBV27; 7 nucleotides match TRBD2. Germline V gene data show CDR1 as MNHEY and CDR2 as SMNVEV (reference sequence). The V segment lost 6 bases and the J segment 0 bases; nucleotides outside the gene matches: 5. CDR3 length equals 14 residues. CDR3 residues: CASSWGGSSYEQYF. CDR3 in DNA: TGTGCCAGCAGCTGGGGAGGGAGCTCCTACGAGCAGTACTTC.

This chain uses TRBV19 with TRBJ2-1; 7 bases fit TRBD1. CDR3 length equals 15 residues. V lost 6 bases, J lost 4 bases, and 9 bases stayed unmatched. CDR1 is LNHDA, CDR2 SQIVND, per germline (reference sequence). The CDR3 here is CASSLDRDSYNEQFF. Here the CDR3 DNA reads TGTGCCAGTAGCCTTGACAGGGATAGTTACAATGAGCAGTTCTTC. The full variable domain, in which reference TRBV19 and TRBJ2-1 provide the parts outside the CDR3, is DGGITQSPKYLFRKEGQNVTLSCEQNLNHDAMYWYRQDPGQGLRLIYYSQIVNDFQKGDIAEGYSVSREKKESFPLTVTSAQKNPTAFYLCASSLDRDSYNEQFFGPGTRLTVL.

This rearrangement joins TRBV11-3 to TRBJ2-3; the match to TRBD2 covers 10 bases. CDR1 is SGHNT and CDR2 is YENEEA in the germline V gene. V lost 1 base, J lost 6 bases, and 4 bases stayed unmatched. This CDR3 region has 15 residues. In DNA, the CDR3 is TGTGCCAGCAGCTTAGTAGCGGGGGGAATGGATACGCAGTATTTT. As protein: CASSLVAGGMDTQYF.

This clone came up a few times. The gene calls are TRBV30 and TRBJ1-1; D is possibly TRBD1 (5 bases). With 0 bases removed from V and 4 bases from J, the gap between germline ends came to 9 bases. This CDR3 contains 13 residues. CDR1 and CDR2 (germline): GTSNPN, SVGIG (reference sequence). The DNA for the CDR3 is TGTGCCTGGAGTGTGTCAACAGGCACTGAAGCTTTCTTT. Residues: CAWSVSTGTEAFF.

This chain uses TRBV4-3 with TRBJ2-3; the D gene is possibly TRBD2 (7 bases). Germline V gene data show CDR1 as LGHNA and CDR2 as YSLEER. Trimming stripped 4 bases from V and 11 bases from J, with 16 bases between. The CDR3 extends over 13 amino acids. CDR3 in amino acids: CASSLLGGQGQYF. The CDR3 DNA sequence: TGCGCCAGCAGCCTACTCGGGGGGCAAGGGCAGTATTTT.